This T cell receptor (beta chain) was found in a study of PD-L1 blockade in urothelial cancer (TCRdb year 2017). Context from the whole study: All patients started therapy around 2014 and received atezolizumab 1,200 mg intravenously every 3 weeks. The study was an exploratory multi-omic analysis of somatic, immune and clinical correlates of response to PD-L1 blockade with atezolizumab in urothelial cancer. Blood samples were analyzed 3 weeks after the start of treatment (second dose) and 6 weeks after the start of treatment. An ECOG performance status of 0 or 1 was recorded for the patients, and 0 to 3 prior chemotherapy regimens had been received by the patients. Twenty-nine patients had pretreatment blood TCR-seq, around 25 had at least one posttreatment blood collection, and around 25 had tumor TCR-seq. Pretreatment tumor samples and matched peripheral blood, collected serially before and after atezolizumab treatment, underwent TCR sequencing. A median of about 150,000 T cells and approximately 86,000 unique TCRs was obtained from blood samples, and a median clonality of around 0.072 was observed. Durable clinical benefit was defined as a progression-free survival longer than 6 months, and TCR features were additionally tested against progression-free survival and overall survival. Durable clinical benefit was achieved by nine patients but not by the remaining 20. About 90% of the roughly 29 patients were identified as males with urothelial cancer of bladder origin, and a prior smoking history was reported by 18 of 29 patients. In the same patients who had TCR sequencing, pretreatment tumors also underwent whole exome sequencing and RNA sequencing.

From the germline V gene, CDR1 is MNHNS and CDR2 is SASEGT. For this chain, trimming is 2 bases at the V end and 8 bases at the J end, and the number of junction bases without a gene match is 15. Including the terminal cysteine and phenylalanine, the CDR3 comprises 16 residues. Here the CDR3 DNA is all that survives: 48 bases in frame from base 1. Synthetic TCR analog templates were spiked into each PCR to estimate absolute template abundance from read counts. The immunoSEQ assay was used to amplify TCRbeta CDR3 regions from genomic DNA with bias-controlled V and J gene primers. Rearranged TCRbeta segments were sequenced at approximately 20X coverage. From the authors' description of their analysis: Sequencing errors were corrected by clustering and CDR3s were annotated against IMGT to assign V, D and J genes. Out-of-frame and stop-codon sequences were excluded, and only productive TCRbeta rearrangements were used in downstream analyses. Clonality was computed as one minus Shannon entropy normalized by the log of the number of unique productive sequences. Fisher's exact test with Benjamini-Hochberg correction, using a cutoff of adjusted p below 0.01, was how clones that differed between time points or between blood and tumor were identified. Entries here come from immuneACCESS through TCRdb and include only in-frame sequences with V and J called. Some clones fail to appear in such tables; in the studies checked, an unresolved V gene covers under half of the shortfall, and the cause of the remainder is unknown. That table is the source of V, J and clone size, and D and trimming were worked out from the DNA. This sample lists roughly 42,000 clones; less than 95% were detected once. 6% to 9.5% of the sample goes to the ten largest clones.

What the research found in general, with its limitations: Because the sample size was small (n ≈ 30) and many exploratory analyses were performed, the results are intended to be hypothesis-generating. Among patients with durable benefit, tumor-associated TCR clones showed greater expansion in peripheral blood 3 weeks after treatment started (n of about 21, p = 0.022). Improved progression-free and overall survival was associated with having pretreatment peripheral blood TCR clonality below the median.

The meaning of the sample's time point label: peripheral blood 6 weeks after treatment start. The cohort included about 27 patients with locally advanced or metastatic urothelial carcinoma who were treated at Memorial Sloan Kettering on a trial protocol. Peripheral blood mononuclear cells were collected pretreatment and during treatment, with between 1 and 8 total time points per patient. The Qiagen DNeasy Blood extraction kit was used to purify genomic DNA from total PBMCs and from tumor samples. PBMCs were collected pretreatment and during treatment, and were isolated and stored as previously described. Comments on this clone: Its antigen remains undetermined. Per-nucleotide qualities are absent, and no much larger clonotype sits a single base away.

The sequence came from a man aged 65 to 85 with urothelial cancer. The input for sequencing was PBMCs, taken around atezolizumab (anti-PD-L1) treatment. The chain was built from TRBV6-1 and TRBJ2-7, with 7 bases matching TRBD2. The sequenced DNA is TGTGCCAGCAGTGAATGGGCGGCGCGGCGGGAGCTTCAGCAGTACTTC. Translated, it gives CASSEWAARRELQQYF.